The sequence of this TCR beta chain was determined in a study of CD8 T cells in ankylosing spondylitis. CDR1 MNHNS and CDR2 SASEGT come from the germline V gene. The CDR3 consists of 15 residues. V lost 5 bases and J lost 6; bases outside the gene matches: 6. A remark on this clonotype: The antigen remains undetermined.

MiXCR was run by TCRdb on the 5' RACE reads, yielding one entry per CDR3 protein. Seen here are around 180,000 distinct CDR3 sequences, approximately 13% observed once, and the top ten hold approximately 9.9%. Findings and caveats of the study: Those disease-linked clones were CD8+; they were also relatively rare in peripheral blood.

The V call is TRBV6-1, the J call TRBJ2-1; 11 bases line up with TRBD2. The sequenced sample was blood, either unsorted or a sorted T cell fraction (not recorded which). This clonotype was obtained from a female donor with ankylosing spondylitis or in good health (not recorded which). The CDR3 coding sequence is TGTGCCAGCAGTATAGCGGGAGGGCCTATCAATGAGCAGTTCTTC. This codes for CASSIAGGPINEQFF.